The TCR beta chain described here comes from a study of read filtering for tumor transcriptome and immune sequencing. Study conclusions and caveats: Without single-read clonotypes, shared clonotype proportions correlated more between IR-seq and RNA-seq. The CD138-negative fraction was mixed bone marrow immune cells, not pure T cells.

The library was built from about 370 ng RNA with molecular barcoded adaptors for alpha/delta and beta/gamma chains. TCRdb passed the reads through MiXCR, listing each CDR3 protein once. The data contain about 39,000 distinct CDR3 sequences, approximately 14% of them singletons. This clonotype was detected ten times or more. Its antigen is unidentified. Material for sequencing was a population of CD138-negative cells sorted from bone marrow. This TCR came from a donor at least 40 years old with multiple myeloma.

CDR3 coding DNA: TGTGCCAGCAGTTTAGCGGGGGCGTCCAATGAGCAGTTCTTC. Translated, it gives CASSLAGASNEQFF. The chain employs TRBV12-3 or TRBV12-4 and TRBJ2-1; D is perhaps TRBD1 (6 bases). Deletions cut 0 bases from V and 6 bases from J, with 9 bases between. The CDR3 sequence is 14 residues long.